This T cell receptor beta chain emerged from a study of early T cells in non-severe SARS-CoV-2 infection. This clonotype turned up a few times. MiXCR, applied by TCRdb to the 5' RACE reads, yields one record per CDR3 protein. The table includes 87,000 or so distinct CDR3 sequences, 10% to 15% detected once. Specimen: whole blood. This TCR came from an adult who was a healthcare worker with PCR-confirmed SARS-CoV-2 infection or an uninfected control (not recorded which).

CDR3 protein: CASRIKGFYEQYF. Written as DNA, the CDR3 is TGTGCCAGCAGAATAAAGGGGTTCTACGAGCAGTACTTC. The J gene is TRBJ2-7, the V gene TRBV21-1; the table calls TRBD1, which could not be checked here. TRBV21-1 is a pseudogene segment. The CDR3 extends over 13 amino acids.